This T cell receptor beta chain was recorded in a study of cytomegalovirus exposure and HLA in healthy donors. Sequencing used immunoSEQ multiplex PCR; TCRdb keeps in-frame clones, though not all of them. The repertoire holds 85,000 to 90,000 clones, roughly 97% seen once, with more than 0.65% in the top ten. Trimming took 3 bases from V and 5 from J, leaving 14 bases between them. Germline V gene data show CDR1 as MGHDK and CDR2 as SYGVNS. The CDR3 runs to 15 residues. The TCR comes from a man aged 18 to 29 in good health and CMV-seronegative. The chain carries TRBV25-1 and TRBJ2-1, with D tentatively TRBD2 (6 bases). What was sequenced was PBMCs. CDR3 coding DNA: TGTGCCAGCAGTGATCTCGGCGGGGATAACAATGAGCAGTTCTTC. Translating gives CASSDLGGDNNEQFF.